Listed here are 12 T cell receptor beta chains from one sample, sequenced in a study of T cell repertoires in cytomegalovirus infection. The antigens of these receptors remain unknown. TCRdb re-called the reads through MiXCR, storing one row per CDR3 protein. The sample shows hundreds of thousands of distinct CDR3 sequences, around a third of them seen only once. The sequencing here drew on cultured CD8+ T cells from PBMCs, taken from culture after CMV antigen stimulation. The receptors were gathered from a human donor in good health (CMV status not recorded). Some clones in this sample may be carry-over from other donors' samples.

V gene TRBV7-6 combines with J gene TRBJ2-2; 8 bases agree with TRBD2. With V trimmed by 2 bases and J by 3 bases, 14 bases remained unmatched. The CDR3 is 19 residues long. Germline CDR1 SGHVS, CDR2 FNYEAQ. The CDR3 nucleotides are TGTGCCAGCAGCTTATCCACGGGGGGGTCGGAACTTGACACCGGGGAGCTGTTTTTT. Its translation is CASSLSTGGSELDTGELFF.

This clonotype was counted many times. CDR3 residues: CASSVGAGIDNEQFF. The DNA for the CDR3 is TGTGCCAGCAGTGTTGGGGCAGGGATTGACAATGAGCAGTTCTTC. The genes are TRBV7-6 and TRBJ2-1, with D possibly TRBD1 on 5 matching bases. V was pared by 6 bases and J by 5 bases, with 17 bases between. In germline, CDR1 is SGHVS, CDR2 FNYEAQ. This CDR3 comprises 15 residues.

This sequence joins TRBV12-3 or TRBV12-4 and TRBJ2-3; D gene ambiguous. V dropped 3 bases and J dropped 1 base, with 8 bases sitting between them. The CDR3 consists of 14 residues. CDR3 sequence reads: CASSFFGGTDTQYF. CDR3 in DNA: TGTGCCAGCAGTTTCTTTGGAGGCACAGATACGCAGTATTTT.

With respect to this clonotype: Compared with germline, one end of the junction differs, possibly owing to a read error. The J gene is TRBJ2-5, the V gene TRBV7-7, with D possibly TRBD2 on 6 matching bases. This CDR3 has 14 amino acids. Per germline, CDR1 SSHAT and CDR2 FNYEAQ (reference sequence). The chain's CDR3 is CASSLADFQETQYF. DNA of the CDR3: TGTGCTAGCAGCTTAGCGGACTTCCAAGAGACCCAGTACTTC.

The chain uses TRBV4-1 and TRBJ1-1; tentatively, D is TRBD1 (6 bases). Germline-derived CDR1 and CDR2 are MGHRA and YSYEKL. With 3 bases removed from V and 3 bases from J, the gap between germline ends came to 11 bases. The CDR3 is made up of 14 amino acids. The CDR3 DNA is TGCGCCAGCAGCCAGGGGGCTGGGCACACTGAAGCTTTCTTT. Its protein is CASSQGAGHTEAFF.

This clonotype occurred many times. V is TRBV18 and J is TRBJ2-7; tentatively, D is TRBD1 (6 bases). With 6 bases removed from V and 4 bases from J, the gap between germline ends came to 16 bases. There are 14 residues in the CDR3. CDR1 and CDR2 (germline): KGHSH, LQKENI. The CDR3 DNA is TGTGCCAGCTCTCCGACAGGAAGTCAGTACGAGCAGTACGTC. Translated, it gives CASSPTGSQYEQYV.

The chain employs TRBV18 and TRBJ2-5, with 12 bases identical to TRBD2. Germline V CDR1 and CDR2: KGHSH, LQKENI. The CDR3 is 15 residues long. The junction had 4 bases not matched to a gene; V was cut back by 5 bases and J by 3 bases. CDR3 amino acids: CASSERTSGEETQYF. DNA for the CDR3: TGTGCCAGCTCAGAACGGACTAGCGGGGAAGAGACCCAGTACTTC.

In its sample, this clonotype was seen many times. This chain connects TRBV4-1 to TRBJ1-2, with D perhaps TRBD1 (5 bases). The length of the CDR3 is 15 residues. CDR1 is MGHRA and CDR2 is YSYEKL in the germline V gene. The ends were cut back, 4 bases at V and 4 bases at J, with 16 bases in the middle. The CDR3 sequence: CASSLRGGSGYGYTF. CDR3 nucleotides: TGCGCCAGCAGCCTCCGGGGGGGTTCTGGCTATGGCTACACCTTC.

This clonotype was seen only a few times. The CDR3: CASSLGTPPNEQFF. The CDR3 DNA follows: TGTGCCAGCAGCTTGGGGACACCTCCCAATGAGCAGTTCTTC. The gene calls are TRBV5-5 and TRBJ2-1; maybe TRBD1 (5 bases). V was cut by 0 bases and J by 6 bases, with 10 bases left in between. Looked up from germline, CDR1 is SGHKS and CDR2 is YYEKEE (reference sequence). The CDR3 has 14 amino acids.

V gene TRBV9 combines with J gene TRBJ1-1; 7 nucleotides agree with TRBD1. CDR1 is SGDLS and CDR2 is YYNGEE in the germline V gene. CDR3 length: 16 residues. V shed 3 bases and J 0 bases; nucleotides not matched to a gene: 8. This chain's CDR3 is CASSATYRGVNTEAFF. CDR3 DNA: TGTGCCAGCAGCGCAACTTACAGGGGTGTGAACACTGAAGCTTTCTTT. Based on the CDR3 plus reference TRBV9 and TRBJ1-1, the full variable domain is DSGVTQTPKHLITATGQRVTLRCSPRSGDLSVYWYQQSLDQGLQFLIQYYNGEERAKGNILERFSAQQFPDLHSELNLSSLELGDSALYFCASSATYRGVNTEAFFGQGTRLTVV.

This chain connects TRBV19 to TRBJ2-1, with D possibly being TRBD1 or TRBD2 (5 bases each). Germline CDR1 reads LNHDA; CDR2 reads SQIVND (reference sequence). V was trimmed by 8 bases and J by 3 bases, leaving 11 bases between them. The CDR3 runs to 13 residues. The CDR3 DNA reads TGTGCCAGTGGTTATGGGGGCTACAATGAGCAGTTCTTC. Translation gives CASGYGGYNEQFF.

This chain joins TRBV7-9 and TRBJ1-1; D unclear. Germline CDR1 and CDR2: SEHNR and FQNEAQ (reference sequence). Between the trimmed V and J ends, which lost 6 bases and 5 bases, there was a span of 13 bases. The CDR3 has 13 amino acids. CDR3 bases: TGTGCCAGCAGACCTGGGAAAGATACTGAAGCTTTCTTT. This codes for CASRPGKDTEAFF.